This TCR beta chain was identified during a study of T cell changes during pregnancy in multiple sclerosis. The table came from immunoSEQ multiplex PCR; TCRdb's copy has only in-frame clones and leaves some out. The sample contains 45,000 to 50,000 clones, around 93% of which appear only once. The V end was cut by 6 bases, the J end by 4 bases, with 12 bases between. The CDR3 contains 13 residues. In germline, CDR1 is MNHEY, CDR2 SMNVEV (reference sequence). A single count supports this clone. The chain has TRBV27 and TRBJ1-1; the D is unclear. This material consisted of CD8+ T cells from peripheral blood mononuclear cells, taken in the first trimester of pregnancy. This sequence originates from a female donor with multiple sclerosis, enrolled in a pregnancy study. The CDR3 bases are TGTGCCAGCAGCTACGGTGAGGGCACTGAAGCTTTCTTT. It specifies CASSYGEGTEAFF.